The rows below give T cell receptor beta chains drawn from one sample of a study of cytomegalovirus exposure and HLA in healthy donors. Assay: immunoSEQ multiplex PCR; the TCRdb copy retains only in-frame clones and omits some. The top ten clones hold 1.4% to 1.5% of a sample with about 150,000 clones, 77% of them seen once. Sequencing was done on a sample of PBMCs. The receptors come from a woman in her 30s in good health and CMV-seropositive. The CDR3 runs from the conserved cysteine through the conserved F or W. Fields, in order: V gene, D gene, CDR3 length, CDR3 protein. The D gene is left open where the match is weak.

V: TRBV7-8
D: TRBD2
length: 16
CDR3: CASSPLLAGGVYEQYF

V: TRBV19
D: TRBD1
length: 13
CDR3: CASSIQGADTIYF

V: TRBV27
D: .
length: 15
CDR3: CASSSTRQSGIEQFF

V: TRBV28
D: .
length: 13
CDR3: CASSFMAVGEQFF

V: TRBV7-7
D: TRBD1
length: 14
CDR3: CASSSGTGSYEQYF

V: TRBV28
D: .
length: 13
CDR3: CASSPGTTYEQYF

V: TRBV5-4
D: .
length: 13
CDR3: CASSFGLQETQYF

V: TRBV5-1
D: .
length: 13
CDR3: CASSFSLNNEQFF

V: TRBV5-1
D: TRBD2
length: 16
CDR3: CASSTPTSGSINEQFF

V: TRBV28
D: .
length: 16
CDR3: CASTPGGSISYNEQFF

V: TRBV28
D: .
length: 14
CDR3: CASSLKVTRYEQYF

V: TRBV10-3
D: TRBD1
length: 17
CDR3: CAISPGQGISGANVLTF

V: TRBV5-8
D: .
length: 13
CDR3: CASSLDRTDTQYF

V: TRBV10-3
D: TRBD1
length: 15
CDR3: CAISESGTGAYEQYF

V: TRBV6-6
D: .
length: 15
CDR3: CASSLLGQGGEKLFF

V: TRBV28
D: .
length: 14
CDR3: CASRPGGPQNIQYF

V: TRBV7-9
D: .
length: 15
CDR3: CASSFPGTGTDTQYF

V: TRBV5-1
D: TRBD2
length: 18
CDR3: CASSLLGTSGRWSYEQYF

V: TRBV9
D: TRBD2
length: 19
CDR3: CASSVGSGGWREGQYEQYF

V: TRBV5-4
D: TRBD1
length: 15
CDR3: CASSLDRGPHNEQFF

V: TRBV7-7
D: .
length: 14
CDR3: CASSLARSSGELFF

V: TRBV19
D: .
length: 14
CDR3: CASTDSYSNQPQHF

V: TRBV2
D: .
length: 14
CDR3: CASSEVRGNQPQHF

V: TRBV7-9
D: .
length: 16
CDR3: CASSLSGPGGNQPQHF

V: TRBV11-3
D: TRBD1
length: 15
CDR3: CASSLAPGGYNEQFF

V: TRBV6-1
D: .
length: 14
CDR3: CASSPRDSIAEQYF

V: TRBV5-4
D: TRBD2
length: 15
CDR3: CASSRSGRSSYEQYF

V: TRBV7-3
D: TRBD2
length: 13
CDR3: CASAGGPRGIQYF

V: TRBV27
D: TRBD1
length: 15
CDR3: CASSLPGQTFYEQYF

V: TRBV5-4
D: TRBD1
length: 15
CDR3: CASSFRQGPQNEQFF

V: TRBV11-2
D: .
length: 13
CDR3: CASSLAPGETQYF

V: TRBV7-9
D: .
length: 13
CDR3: CASSRPRGTEAFF

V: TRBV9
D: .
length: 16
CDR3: CASSVGGYSNTGELFF

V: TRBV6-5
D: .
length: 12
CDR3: CASSSTGSEAFF

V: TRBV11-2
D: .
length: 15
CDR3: CASSLAPFGFDTQYF

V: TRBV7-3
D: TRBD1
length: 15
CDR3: CASSSGTGDAYEQYF

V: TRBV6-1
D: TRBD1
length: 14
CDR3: CASKTDRGAYEQYF

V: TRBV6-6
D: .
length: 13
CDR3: CASSRGTKETQYF

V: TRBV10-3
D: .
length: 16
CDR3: CAISGDQGGASDTQYF

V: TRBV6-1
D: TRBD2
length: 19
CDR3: CASSEDGAGLFSSYNEQFF

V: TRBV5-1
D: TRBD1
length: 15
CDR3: CASSPRDRGTDTQYF

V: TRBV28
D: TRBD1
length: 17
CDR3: CASSSYRDSTTNEKLFF